The clone carrying this TCR beta chain turned up a few times. Its antigen is not identified. Time point given: patch test 2, 6 weeks after DPC sensitization. The treatment here: therapeutic diphenylcyclopropenone sensitization with weekly scalp DPC. The starting material, unfractionated whole blood, was used for total RNA extraction. The CDR3 is 13 amino acids. Germline-derived CDR1 and CDR2 are SGHRS and YFSETQ. Trimming removed 5 bases from V and 7 bases from J, with 16 bases in between. This entry comes from a study of human T cells and chemical hapten exposure. Overall study findings and caveats: The study found that DPC sensitization did not change TCRs above 1 in 1000 frequency. Expanded TCRs made up significantly more big CDR3 similarity clusters than controls did.

Single cDNA molecules in the library carried unique molecular identifiers attached during preparation. One entry per CDR3 protein, called by TCRdb with MiXCR from the RACE reads. This table holds roughly 380,000 distinct CDR3 sequences, about 6% found once. The sample here was whole blood, taken in connection with sensitization to the hapten diphenylcyclopropenone (DPC). V and J are TRBV5-1 and TRBJ2-7; a weak D match, TRBD1 (6 bases). The sequence was collected from a woman between 18 and 29 years old with alopecia areata. Some clones in this sample may be carry-over from other donors' samples. CDR3 protein: CASRKQGLEEQYF. CDR3 sequence (DNA): TGCGCCAGCAGAAAACAGGGCTTGGAGGAGCAGTACTTC.